These 9 T cell receptor beta chains came from one sample sequenced in a study of HIV-infected patients and healthy controls. Antiretroviral therapy had run roughly three months, about 14 weeks, before follow-up blood collection. No cell fractionation was done, so the repertoire covers all unsorted peripheral blood T cells. Reverse transcription used about 510 ng RNA and constant-region primers for alpha and beta. Each of the alpha and beta chains got its own library through chain-specific third strand synthesis with indices. MiXCR, run by TCRdb on the 5' RACE reads, gives a single entry per CDR3 protein. This table has more than 15,000 distinct CDR3 sequences, more than 7.5% appearing once. The specimen comprised blood, sampled during antiretroviral therapy. The source is an adult with HIV infection.

This clonotype was recorded a few times. The CDR3 DNA is TGTGCCAGCAGCCCTGGACAGGGCGGGGAGCAGTACTTC. Translating gives CASSPGQGGEQYF. The chain uses TRBV7-3 and TRBJ2-7, with 8 bases identical to TRBD1. V lost 5 bases, J lost 7 bases, and 7 bases stayed unmatched. Germline CDR1 is SGHTA and CDR2 is FQGTGA. CDR3 size: 13 residues.

In its sample, this clonotype was seen a few times. This chain uses TRBV7-6 with TRBJ2-2, with D unresolved. From germline, CDR1 is SGHVS and CDR2 FNYEAQ. CDR3 length: 13 residues. Trimming left V 5 bases short and J 1 base short, with 5 bases between. The CDR3 DNA reads as TGTGCCAGCAGCCCGAGGAACACCGGGGAGCTGTTTTTT. It encodes CASSPRNTGELFF.

This clonotype came up a few times. The chain is built from TRBV19 and TRBJ2-1; TRBD1 might be the D (6 bases). V was clipped by 5 bases and J by 4 bases, with 9 bases between them. This CDR3 is built from 13 residues. Germline-derived CDR1 and CDR2 are LNHDA and SQIVND (reference sequence). Here the CDR3 reads CASSPDSYNEQFF. For the CDR3, the DNA is TGTGCCAGTAGTCCGGACAGTTACAATGAGCAGTTCTTC.

V and J are TRBV4-2 and TRBJ1-5, with 7 nucleotides matching TRBD1. V shed 4 bases, J shed 2 bases, and the junction held 8 bases outside the gene matches. Germline CDR1 and CDR2: LGHNA and YNFKEQ. The CDR3 has 16 residues. The chain's CDR3 is CASSLTGEGRNQPQHF. The DNA for the CDR3 is TGTGCCAGCAGCCTAACAGGGGAAGGTCGCAATCAGCCCCAGCATTTT.

The sample holds many counts of this clonotype. This chain links TRBV30 with TRBJ1-4, with D possibly matching TRBD1 (6 bases). Trimming shortened V by 0 bases and J by 5 bases, and 7 bases separated the two germline ends. Germline-derived CDR1 and CDR2 are GTSNPN and SVGIG (reference sequence). The CDR3 covers 13 residues. Here the CDR3 reads CAWSVQGNEKLFF. CDR3 DNA: TGTGCCTGGAGTGTACAGGGAAATGAAAAACTGTTTTTT.

This clonotype came up many times. The chain carries TRBV25-1 and TRBJ1-1; 7 positions agree with TRBD1. The germline gives CDR1 MGHDK, CDR2 SYGVNS. The CDR3 contains 11 residues. After removal of 5 bases from V and 12 bases from J, the junction contained 6 bases not matched to a gene. The DNA for the CDR3 is TGTGCCAGCAGTAACGACAGGGCCACTTTCTTT. Its translation is CASSNDRATFF.

The table lists this clonotype with many counts. This rearrangement joins TRBV7-3 to TRBJ2-7, with 8 bases that match TRBD2. The V and J ends lost 5 bases and 7 bases, in that order; junction bases with no gene match: 7. CDR1 and CDR2 (germline): SGHTA, FQGTGA. The CDR3 has 13 amino acids. The CDR3 is CASSKAGEWEQYF. For the CDR3, the DNA is TGTGCCAGCAGCAAAGCGGGAGAGTGGGAGCAGTACTTC.

In its sample, this clonotype was seen many times. The chain couples TRBV28 to TRBJ2-3; 9 positions agree with TRBD1. V lost 2 bases and J lost 2; bases outside the gene matches: 5. The germline V gene encodes CDR1 MDHEN and CDR2 SYDVKM. The CDR3 is 16 residues long. CDR3 sequence: CASSLNTGGFTDTQYF. CDR3 bases: TGTGCCAGCAGTTTAAATACAGGGGGCTTCACAGATACGCAGTATTTT.

At least ten counts were recorded for this clonotype. V usage is TRBV10-3 and J usage is TRBJ1-2; 10 nucleotides align to TRBD1. CDR1 ENHRY and CDR2 SYGVKD come from the germline V gene. The CDR3 totals 17 residues. The trim removed 2 bases at V and 3 bases at J, leaving 9 bases unmatched. The CDR3 bases are TGTGCCATCAGTGAGCCGGGACAGGGGCTTGAGGACTATGGCTACACCTTC. This gives the protein CAISEPGQGLEDYGYTF.